This paragraph reports one T cell receptor (beta chain). Its antigen is still unknown. One base away there is no much larger clone; base qualities are not given. These data belong to a study of neoadjuvant anti-PD-1 for oral cavity cancer (TCRdb year 2021). Background on the whole study: Before undergoing curative-intent surgical resection, most patients got three to four biweekly nivolumab doses at 3 mg/kg. A fourth nivolumab dose was given around day 43 to patients without progression, and definitive surgical resection was performed in those patients on days 50-56. Patients with complete response, partial response or stable disease by RECIST 1.1 were defined as responders, whereas patients with progression were defined as non-responders. A roughly 30% response rate was observed in the parent correlative cohort, in which over 9 patients were included. Overall study results and their limits: TCR analyses included only a few patients per response group, and the authors called for larger cohorts for validation. Within PBMCs, T cell clonality (Gini index) was significantly higher in non-responders than responders after neoadjuvant nivolumab. Higher pretreatment blood Treg/Th17 ratios correlated with both higher pretreatment blood TCRbeta clonality and lower post-treatment tumor TCRbeta clonality.

For deep sequencing, PBMC libraries mostly used approximately 500 ng of input genomic DNA, with six replicates for each sample. The immunoSEQ hsTCRbeta kit was used to prepare TCRbeta libraries according to the manufacturer's instructions. An Illumina NovaSeq 6000 S4 flow cell was used to sequence the final libraries, which had first been combined to 3 nM. Per the original workflow: Raw data preprocessing and quality control were performed with the immunoSEQ Analyzer. The analysis was restricted to productive rearrangements, with each unique CDR3 amino acid sequence defining a clonotype. Repertoire clonality was estimated as the Gini-Simpson index, which was computed with the R package tcR. Student's t test was used to compare Gini indices, and Pearson correlation was used to assess associations with tumor size change. This is the immuneACCESS table as TCRdb keeps it, with only in-frame sequences that have V and J called. A part of the clones is gone; compared with another copy, unresolved V genes explain less than half, and the rest is unexplained. The D gene and trimming were derived from the DNA, and the V and J assignments and clone size from that table. A total of about 18,000 clones appear in this sample, around 72% of them only once. The ten top clones hold roughly 2.5% of the sample.

The germline V gene specifies WSHSY as CDR1 and SAAADI as CDR2. A distance of 18 bases separates the germline ends of V and J, which lose 0 bases and 9 bases respectively. The CDR3 spans 16 residues, from the cysteine through the phenylalanine. The retained sequence is limited to the CDR3, 48 bases, with the frame set at the first base. Taken with the paper, the label for time point translates to: before neoadjuvant nivolumab. Patients had been newly diagnosed with stage II-IVA oral cavity squamous cell carcinoma, and no prior systemic or radiation treatment had been given to the patients. The cohort was composed of patients with HPV-negative, locally advanced oral cavity squamous cell carcinoma. No culture maintenance or expansion was done, as the peripheral blood mononuclear cells went straight to analysis. The samples were obtained from a longitudinal correlative study of a single-arm phase II trial testing neoadjuvant nivolumab in oral cavity squamous cell carcinoma. Subject-matched pre- and post-treatment PBMCs and tumors from three responders and three non-responders were subjected to genomic DNA-based TCRbeta sequencing. Peripheral blood mononuclear cells were collected before nivolumab treatment and were collected again after treatment, at the time of surgery. Genomic DNA was isolated from PBMCs using the Maxwell RSC DNA from Cells kit.

The source is a person aged 35-79 years with oral cavity squamous cell carcinoma. Specimen: PBMCs, collected before nivolumab (anti-PD-1) treatment. The chain is assembled from TRBV10-2 and TRBJ2-1; TRBD2 might be the D gene, on 6 matching bases. The CDR3 protein is CASSESIGGSQGEQFF. The nucleotide sequence is given as TGCGCCAGCAGTGAGTCGATCGGGGGATCTCAGGGTGAGCAGTTCTTC.